A single sample is the source of the 12 T cell receptor gamma chains below, sequenced in a study of Vδ1+ human thymocytes. Their antigens remain unidentified. RNA was extracted from the cells and then reverse transcribed. Multiplex PCR used pooled V-gene forward primers and a constant-region reverse primer to amplify CDR3s. TCRdb re-called the multiplex PCR reads through CATT. This sample has thousands of gamma-chain clones; 42% occur once, and the top ten carry roughly 1.9%. Study outcomes and limitations: Highly polyclonal TRG and TRD repertoires with Gaussian CDR3 length distributions appeared in thymus.

The specimen sequenced was Vdelta1+ gamma-delta thymocytes from the thymus. Subset in this sample: FACS-sorted CD3+ TCRalphabeta- TCRVdelta1+ TCRVdelta2- thymocytes. The receptor source for this set is a boy in the first two years of life who had congenital heart surgery.

This clone was observed a handful of times. The chain combines TRGV5 with TRGJ1 or TRGJ2. Looked up from germline, CDR1 is VINAFY and CDR2 is YDVSNSKD. The V segment lost 3 bases and the J segment 4 bases; nucleotides outside the gene matches: 6. This CDR3 is 13 amino acids long. In DNA form, the CDR3 reads TGTGCCACCTGGGACTGGAGGTATTATAAGAAACTCTTT. Translation: CATWDWRYYKKLF.

The chain links TRGV4 to TRGJ1 or TRGJ2. Matching the DNA to germline supplied the J gene, which TCRdb does not give. With V trimmed by 0 bases and J by 7 bases, 3 bases remained unmatched. The CDR3 runs 12 residues. CDR1 is EGSTGY and CDR2 is YDSYTSSV in the germline V gene. As DNA, the CDR3 is TGTGCCACCTGGGATGGGCCGTATAAGAAACTCTTT. Residues: CATWDGPYKKLF.

This clone was found a few times. V and J are TRGV3 and TRGJ1 or TRGJ2. TCRdb gives no J gene; it was assigned here by matching the DNA to germline. This CDR3 is 18 amino acids long. Germline CDR1 and CDR2: VTNTFY and YDVSTARD (reference sequence). V shed 0 bases, J shed 0 bases, and the junction held 14 bases outside the gene matches. The CDR3 DNA sequence: TGTGCCACCTGGGACAGGTTCCGCCCCTATTCGAATTATTATAAGAAACTCTTT. It yields the protein CATWDRFRPYSNYYKKLF.

The V gene call is TRGV8, and the J gene call is absent. From germline, CDR1 is VENAVY and CDR2 YDSYNSRV. This CDR3 comprises 12 residues. CDR3 in amino acids: CATWDNFGGKLF. CDR3 sequence (DNA): TGTGCCACCTGGGATAACTTCGGGGGAAAACTCTTT.

The gene calls are TRGV3 and TRGJ1 or TRGJ2. Here the J gene came from matching the DNA to germline, since TCRdb omits it. Germline V CDR1 and CDR2: VTNTFY, YDVSTARD (reference sequence). This CDR3 region has 12 residues. The V gene end was trimmed by 2 bases and the J gene end by 6 bases; junction bases not matched to a gene: 4. The DNA for the CDR3 is TGTGCCACCTGGGACAAGGGTTATAAGAAACTCTTT. Amino acid sequence: CATWDKGYKKLF.

The sample holds a few counts of this clone. The chain is built from TRGV4 and TRGJ1 or TRGJ2. Unmatched junction bases numbered 5, after V lost 6 bases and J lost 3 bases. CDR3 length equals 12 residues. CDR1 and CDR2 from the germline V gene are EGSTGY and YDSYTSSV. CDR3 DNA sequence: TGTGCCACCTGGAGTTTTTATTATAAGAAACTCTTT. Its translation is CATWSFYYKKLF.

In its sample, this clone was seen a few times. The chain has TRGV9 and TRGJP. Germline CDR1 reads GITISATS; CDR2 reads ISYDGTV (reference sequence). The CDR3 has 17 amino acids. J gave up 7 bases and V 3 bases, and 9 bases lay outside the gene matches. Here the CDR3 reads CALWESEDELGKKIKVF. For the CDR3, the DNA is TGTGCCTTGTGGGAGTCAGAGGATGAGTTGGGCAAAAAAATCAAGGTATTT.

The chain uses TRGV8 and TRGJ1 or TRGJ2. Matching the DNA to germline supplied the J gene, which TCRdb does not give. The CDR3 contains 13 residues. Germline-derived CDR1 and CDR2 are VENAVY and YDSYNSRV. The trim removed 3 bases at V and 11 bases at J, leaving 13 bases unmatched. The CDR3 protein is CATWDVLSQEKLF. CDR3 coding DNA: TGTGCCACCTGGGATGTCCTGTCCCAGGAGAAACTCTTT.

The rearrangement links TRGV2 to TRGJ1 or TRGJ2. Here the J gene was assigned by germline matching of the DNA, as TCRdb has none. The CDR3 covers 13 residues. CDR1 and CDR2 (germline): EGSNGY, YDSYNSKV. The trim removed 0 bases at V and 3 bases at J, leaving 2 bases unmatched. The DNA of the CDR3 is TGTGCCACCTGGGACGGGGTTTATTATAAGAAACTCTTT. It yields the protein CATWDGVYYKKLF.

The chain carries TRGV4 and TRGJ1 or TRGJ2. TCRdb records no J gene; here it was assigned by comparing the DNA to germline. Germline CDR1 reads EGSTGY; CDR2 reads YDSYTSSV. With V trimmed by 4 bases and J by 3 bases, 9 bases remained unmatched. The CDR3 contains 14 residues. As DNA, the CDR3 is TGTGCCACCTGGGACAGTAACGGTTATTATAAGAAACTCTTT. Its protein product is CATWDSNGYYKKLF.

The chain joins TRGV3 to TRGJ1 or TRGJ2. TCRdb lists no J gene, so it was determined here by aligning the DNA to germline. The V gene end was trimmed by 0 bases and the J gene end by 11 bases; junction bases not matched to a gene: 10. CDR3 length: 13 residues. Germline values: CDR1 VTNTFY, CDR2 YDVSTARD (reference sequence). The CDR3 DNA reads as TGTGCCACCTGGGACAGGCCTATTGTCGAGAAACTCTTT. This codes for CATWDRPIVEKLF.

The J gene is TRGJP2, the V gene TRGV2. No J gene is reported in TCRdb; it was inferred here by comparing the DNA with germline. The J segment lost 4 bases and the V segment lost 2 bases, leaving 4 bases of the junction unmatched. This CDR3 has 14 amino acids. The germline V gene encodes CDR1 EGSNGY and CDR2 YDSYNSKV. The chain's CDR3 is CATWDDFSDWIKTF. Here the CDR3 DNA reads TGTGCCACCTGGGACGACTTTAGTGATTGGATCAAGACGTTT.